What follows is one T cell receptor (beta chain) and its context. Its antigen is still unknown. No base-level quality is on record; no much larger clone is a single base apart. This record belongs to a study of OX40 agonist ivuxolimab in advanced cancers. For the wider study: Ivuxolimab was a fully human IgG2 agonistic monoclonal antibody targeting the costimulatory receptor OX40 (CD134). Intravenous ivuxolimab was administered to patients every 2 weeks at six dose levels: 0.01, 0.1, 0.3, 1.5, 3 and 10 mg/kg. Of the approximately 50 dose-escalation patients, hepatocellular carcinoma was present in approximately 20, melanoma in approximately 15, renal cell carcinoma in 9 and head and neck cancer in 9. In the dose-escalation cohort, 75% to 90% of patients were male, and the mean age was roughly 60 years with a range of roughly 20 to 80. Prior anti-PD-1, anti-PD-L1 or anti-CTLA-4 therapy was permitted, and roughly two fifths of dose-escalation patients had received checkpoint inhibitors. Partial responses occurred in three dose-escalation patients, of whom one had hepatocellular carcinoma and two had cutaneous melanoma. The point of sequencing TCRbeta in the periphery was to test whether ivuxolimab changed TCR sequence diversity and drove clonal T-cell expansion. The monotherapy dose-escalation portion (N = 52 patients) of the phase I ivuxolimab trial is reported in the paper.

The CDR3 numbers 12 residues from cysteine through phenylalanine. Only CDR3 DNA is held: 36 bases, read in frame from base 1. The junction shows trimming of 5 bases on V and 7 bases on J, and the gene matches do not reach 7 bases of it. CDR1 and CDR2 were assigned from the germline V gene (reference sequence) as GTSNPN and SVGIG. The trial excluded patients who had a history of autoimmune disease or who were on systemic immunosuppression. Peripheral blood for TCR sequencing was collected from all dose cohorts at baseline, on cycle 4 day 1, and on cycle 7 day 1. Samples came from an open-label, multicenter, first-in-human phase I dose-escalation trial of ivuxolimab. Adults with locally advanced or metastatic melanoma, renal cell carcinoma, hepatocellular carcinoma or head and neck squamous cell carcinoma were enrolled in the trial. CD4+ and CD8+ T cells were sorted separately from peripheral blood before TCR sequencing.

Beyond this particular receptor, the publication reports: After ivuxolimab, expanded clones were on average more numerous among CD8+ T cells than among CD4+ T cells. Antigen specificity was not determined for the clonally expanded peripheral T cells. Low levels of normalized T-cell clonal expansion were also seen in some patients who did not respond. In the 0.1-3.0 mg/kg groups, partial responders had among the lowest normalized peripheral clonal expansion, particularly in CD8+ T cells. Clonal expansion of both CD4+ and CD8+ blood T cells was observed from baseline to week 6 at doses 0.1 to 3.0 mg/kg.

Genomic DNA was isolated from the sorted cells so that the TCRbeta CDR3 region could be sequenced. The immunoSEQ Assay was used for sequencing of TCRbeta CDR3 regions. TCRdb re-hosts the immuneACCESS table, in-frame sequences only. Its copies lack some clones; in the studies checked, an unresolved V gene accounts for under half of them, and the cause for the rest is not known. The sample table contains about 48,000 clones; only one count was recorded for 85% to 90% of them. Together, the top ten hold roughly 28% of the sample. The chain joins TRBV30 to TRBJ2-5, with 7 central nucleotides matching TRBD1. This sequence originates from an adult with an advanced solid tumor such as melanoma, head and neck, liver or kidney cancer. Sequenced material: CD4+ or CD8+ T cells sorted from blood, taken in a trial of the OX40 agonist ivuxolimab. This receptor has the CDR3 CAWDRDYGTQYF. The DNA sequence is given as TGTGCCTGGGACAGGGATTACGGGACCCAGTACTTC. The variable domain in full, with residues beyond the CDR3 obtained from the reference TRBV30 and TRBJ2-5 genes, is SQTIHQWPATLVQPVGSPLSLECTVEGTSNPNLYWYRQAAGRGLQLLFYSVGIGQISSEVPQNLSASRPQDRQFILSSKKLLLSDSGFYLCAWDRDYGTQYFGPGTRLLVL.